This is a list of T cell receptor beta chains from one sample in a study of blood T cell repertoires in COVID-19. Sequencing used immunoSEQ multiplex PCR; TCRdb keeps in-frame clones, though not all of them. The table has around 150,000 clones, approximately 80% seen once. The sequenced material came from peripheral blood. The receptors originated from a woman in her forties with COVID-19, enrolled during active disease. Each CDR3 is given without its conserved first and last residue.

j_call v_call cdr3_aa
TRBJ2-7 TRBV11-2 ASSLSATRSYEQY
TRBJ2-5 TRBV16 ASSHSRLAETQY
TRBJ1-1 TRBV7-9 ASRDRGGEAF
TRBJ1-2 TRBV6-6 ASRTGIAYGYT
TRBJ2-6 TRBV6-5 ASSLQGGANVLT
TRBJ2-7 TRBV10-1 ASISFSLTSAYEQY
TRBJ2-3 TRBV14 ASSSWTSGSRLDTQY
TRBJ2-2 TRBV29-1 SARQELTTNTGELF
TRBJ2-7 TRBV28 ASSTPGTGTHEQY
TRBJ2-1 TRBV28 ASSLAGDYNEQF
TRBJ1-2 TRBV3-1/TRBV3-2 ASSQGTGVFNGYT
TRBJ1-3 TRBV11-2 ASSLLTVAGNTIY
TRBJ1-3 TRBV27 ASSFGQITSGNTIY
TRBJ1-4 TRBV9 ASSGTGSTNEKLF
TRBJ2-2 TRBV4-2 ASSQGAQTSGKWHGELF
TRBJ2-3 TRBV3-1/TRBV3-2 ASSHTGDTQY
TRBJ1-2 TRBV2 ASSGGTLGYGYT
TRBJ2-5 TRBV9 ASSVGWEGLETQY
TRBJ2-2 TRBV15 ATSSRAGELF
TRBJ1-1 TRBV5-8 ASSQGHVLWNTEAF
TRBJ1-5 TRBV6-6 ASLRGRQPQH
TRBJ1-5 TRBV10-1 ARNRDRGLPQH
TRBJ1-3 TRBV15 ATSRDYRRSSGNTIY
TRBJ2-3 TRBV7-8 ASSLGTSGSYTQY
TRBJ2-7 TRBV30 AWSARQTALYYEQY
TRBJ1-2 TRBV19 ASSQTYGYT
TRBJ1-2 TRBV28 ASSPQIQGAVGYT
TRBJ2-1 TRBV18 ASSHGTSGGENEQF
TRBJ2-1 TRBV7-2 ASSRELAGGYNEQF
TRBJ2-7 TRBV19 ASSRGGDSYYEQY
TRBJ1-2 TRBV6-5 ASSYAAGGGYT
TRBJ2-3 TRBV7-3 ASSPQGLRTDTQY
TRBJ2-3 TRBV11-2 ASSRVRDRVTDTQY